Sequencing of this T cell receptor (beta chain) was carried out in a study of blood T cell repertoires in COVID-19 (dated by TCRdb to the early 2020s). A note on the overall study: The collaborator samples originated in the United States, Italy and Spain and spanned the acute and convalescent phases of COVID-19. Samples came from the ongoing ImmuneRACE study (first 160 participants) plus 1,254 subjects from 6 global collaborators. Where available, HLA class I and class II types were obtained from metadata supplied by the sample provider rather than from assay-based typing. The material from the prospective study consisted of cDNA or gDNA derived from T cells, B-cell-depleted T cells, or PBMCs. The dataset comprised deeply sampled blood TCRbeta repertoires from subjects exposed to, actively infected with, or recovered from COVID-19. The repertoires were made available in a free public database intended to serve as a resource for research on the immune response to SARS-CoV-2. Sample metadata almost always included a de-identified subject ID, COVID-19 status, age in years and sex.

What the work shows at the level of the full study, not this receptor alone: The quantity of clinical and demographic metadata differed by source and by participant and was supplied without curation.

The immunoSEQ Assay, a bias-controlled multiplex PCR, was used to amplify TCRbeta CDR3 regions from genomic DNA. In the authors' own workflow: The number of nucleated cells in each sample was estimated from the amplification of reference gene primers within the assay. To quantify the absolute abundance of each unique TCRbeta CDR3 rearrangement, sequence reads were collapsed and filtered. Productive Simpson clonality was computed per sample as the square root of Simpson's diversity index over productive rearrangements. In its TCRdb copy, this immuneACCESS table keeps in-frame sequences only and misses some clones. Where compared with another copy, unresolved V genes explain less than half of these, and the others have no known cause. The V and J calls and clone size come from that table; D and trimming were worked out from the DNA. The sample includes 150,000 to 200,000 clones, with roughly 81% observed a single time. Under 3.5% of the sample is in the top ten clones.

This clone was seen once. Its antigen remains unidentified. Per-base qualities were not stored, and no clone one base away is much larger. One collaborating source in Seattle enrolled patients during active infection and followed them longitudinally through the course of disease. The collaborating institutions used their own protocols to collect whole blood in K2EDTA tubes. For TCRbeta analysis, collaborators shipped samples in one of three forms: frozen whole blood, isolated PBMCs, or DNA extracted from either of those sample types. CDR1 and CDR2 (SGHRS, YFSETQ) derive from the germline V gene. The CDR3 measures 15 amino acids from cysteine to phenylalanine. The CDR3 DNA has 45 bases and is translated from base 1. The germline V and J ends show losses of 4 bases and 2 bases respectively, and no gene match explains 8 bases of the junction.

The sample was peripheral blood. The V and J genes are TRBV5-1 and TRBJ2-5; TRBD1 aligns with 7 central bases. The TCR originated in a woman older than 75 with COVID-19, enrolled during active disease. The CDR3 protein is CASSPQGQQQETQYF. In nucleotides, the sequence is TGCGCCAGCAGCCCCCAGGGACAGCAGCAAGAGACCCAGTACTTC.